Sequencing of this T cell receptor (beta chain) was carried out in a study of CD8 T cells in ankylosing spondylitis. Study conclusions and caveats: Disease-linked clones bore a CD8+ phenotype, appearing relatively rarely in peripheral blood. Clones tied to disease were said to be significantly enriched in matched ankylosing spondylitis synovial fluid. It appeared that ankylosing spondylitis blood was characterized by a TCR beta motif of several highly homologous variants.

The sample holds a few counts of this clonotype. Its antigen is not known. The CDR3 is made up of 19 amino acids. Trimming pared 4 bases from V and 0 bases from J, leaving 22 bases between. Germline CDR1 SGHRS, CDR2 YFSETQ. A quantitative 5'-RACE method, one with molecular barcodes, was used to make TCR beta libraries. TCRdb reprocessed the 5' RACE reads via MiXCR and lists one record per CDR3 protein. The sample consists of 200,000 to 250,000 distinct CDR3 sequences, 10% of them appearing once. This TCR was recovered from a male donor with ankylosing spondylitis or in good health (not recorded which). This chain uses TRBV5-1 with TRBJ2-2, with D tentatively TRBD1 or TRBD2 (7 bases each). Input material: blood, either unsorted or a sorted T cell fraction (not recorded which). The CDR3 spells CASSPGRPQGGPNTGELFF. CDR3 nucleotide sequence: TGCGCCAGCAGCCCCGGACGACCTCAGGGGGGGCCGAACACCGGGGAGCTGTTTTTT.